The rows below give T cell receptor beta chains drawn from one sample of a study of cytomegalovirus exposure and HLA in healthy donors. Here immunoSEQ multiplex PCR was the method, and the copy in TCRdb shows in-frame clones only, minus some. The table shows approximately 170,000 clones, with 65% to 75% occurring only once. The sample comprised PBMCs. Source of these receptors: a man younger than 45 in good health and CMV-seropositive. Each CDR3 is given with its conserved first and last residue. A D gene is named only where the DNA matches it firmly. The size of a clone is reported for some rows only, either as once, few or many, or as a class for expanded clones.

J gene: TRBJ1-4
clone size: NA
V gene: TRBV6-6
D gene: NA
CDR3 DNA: TGTGCCAGCCAGGACAGATTAAATGAAAAACTGTTTTTT
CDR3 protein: CASQDRLNEKLFF

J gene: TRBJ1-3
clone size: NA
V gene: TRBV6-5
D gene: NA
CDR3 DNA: TGTGCCAGCATCCCCGCAGGGTCTGGAAACACCATATATTTT
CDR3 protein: CASIPAGSGNTIYF

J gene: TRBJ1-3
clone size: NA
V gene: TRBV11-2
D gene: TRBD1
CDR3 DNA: TGTGCCAGCAGCTTATGGTCGGCCGGGACAGCTGGAAACACCATATATTTT
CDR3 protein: CASSLWSAGTAGNTIYF

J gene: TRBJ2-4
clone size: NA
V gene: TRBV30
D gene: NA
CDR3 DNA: TGTGCCTGGAGTGAGGGCGGGTCCGAAAACATTCAGTACTTC
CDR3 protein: CAWSEGGSENIQYF

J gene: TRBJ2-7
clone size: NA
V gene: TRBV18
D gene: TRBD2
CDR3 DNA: TGTGCCAGCTCACCTCGACCGGGACTAGCGGGAGTGCGGAGCTCCTACGAGCAGTACTTC
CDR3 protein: CASSPRPGLAGVRSSYEQYF

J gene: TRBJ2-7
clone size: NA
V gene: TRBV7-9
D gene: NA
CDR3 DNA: TGTGCCAGCAGCCTGATTGTCCCGACTGACGAGCAGTACTTC
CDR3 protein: CASSLIVPTDEQYF

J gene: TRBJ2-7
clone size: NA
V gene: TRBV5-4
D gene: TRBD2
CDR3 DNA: TGTGCCAGCAGCCCCACTAGCGGGTCCTACGAGCAGTACTTC
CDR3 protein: CASSPTSGSYEQYF

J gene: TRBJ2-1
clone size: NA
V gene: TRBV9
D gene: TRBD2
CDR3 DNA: TGTGCCAGCAGCGTGCTAGCGGGGGGGCCTAATGAGCAGTTCTTC
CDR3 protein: CASSVLAGGPNEQFF

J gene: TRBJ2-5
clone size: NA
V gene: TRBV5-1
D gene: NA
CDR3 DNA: TGCGCCAGCAGCTTGGATTCGGTGGAGGAGACCCAGTACTTC
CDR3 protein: CASSLDSVEETQYF

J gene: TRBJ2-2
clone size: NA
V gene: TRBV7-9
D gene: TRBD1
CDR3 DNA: TGTGCCAGCAGCCCGAACCTTCGGACAGGGAGAACGGGGGAGCTGTTTTTT
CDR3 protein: CASSPNLRTGRTGELFF

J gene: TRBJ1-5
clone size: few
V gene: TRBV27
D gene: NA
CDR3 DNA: TGTGCCAGCAGACGACAGGAGAGCAATCAGCCCCAGCATTTT
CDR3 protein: CASRRQESNQPQHF

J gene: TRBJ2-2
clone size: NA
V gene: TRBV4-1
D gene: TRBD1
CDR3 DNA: TGCGCCAGCAGCCAAGGACAGGGGGCGACCGGGGAGCTGTTTTTT
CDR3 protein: CASSQGQGATGELFF

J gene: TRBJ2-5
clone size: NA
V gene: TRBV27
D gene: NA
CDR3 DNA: TGTGCCAGCAGTTTATCCACCCAGGGGCGAGAGACCCAGTACTTC
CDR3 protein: CASSLSTQGRETQYF

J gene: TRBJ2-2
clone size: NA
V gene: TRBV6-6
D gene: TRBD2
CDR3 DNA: TGTGCCAGCAGGCCACTAGCGGGAGGTGGCACCGGGGAGCTGTTTTTT
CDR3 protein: CASRPLAGGGTGELFF

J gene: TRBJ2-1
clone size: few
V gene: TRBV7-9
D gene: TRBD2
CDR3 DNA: TGTGCCAGCAGCCCGGGGGGTAGCGGGAGAGGCAATGAGCAGTTCTTC
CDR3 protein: CASSPGGSGRGNEQFF

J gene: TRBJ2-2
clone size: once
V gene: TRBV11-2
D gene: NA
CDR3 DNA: TGTGCCAGCAGCTTGACAACAGGGTCCACCGGGGAGCTGTTTTTT
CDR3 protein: CASSLTTGSTGELFF

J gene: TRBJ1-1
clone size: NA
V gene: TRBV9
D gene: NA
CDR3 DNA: TGTGCCAGCAGCGTAGGTTCCAGGCCATCTGAAGCTTTCTTT
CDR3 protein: CASSVGSRPSEAFF

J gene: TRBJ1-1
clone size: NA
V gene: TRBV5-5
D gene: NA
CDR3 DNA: TGTGCCAGCAGCTTGAGTGGTCAGTTGAACACTGAAGCTTTCTTT
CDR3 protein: CASSLSGQLNTEAFF

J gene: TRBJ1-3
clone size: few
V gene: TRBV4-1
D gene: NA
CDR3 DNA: TGCGCCAGCAGCCAGACAGCTTCTGGAAACACCATATATTTT
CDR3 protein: CASSQTASGNTIYF

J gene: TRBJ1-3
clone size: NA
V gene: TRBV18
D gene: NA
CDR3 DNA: TGTGCCAGCTCACCACCGTCAGGGTTTTATGGAAACACCATATATTTT
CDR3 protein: CASSPPSGFYGNTIYF

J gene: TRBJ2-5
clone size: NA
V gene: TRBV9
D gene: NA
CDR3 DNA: TGTGCCAGCAGCGCTTTTCAAGAGACCCAGTACTTC
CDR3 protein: CASSAFQETQYF

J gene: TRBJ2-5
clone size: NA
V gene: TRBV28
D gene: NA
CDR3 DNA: TGTGCCAGCAGTTTTCGGCAGGGAGGGACCCAGTACTTC
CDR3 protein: CASSFRQGGTQYF

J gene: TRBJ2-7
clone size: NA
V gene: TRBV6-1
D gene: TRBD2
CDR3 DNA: TGTGCCAGCAGTGAAGCGTCGCGGGAGTGGAGAGAGCAGTACTTC
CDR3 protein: CASSEASREWREQYF

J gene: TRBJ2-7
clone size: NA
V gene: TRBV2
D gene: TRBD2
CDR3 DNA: TGTGCAGCTGGGACTAGCGGTTACGAGCAGTACTTC
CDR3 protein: CAAGTSGYEQYF

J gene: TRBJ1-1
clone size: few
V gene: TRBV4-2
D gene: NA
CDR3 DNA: TGTGCCAGCAGTAATGGGCCTCGAGCTACTGAAGCTTTCTTT
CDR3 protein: CASSNGPRATEAFF

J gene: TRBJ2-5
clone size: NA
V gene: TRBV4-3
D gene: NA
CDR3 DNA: TGCGCCAGCAGCCCCCAGCGGAGCCAAGAGACCCAGTACTTC
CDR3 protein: CASSPQRSQETQYF

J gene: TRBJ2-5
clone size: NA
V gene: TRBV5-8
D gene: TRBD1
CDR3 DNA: TGTGCCAGCAGCTTGACGGGACAGCGCTTTGAGACCCAGTACTTC
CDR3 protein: CASSLTGQRFETQYF

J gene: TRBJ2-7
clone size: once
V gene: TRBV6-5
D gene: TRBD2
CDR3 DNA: TGTGCCAGCAGTTACTCGAGCGGGGGAACCTTCTACGAGCAGTACTTC
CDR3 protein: CASSYSSGGTFYEQYF

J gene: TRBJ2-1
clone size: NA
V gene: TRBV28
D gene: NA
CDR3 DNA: TGTGCCAGCAAGGAGAGTCCCTCACTCTACAATGAGCAGTTCTTC
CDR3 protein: CASKESPSLYNEQFF

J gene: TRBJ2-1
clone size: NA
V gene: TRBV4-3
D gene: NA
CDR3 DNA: TGCGCCAGCAGCCCCTCTGCGGCTGGTGAGCAGTTCTTC
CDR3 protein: CASSPSAAGEQFF

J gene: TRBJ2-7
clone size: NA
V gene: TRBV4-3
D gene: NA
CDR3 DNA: TGCGCCAGCAGCCAAGGAACAGGGACTACCTACGAGCAGTACTTC
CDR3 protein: CASSQGTGTTYEQYF

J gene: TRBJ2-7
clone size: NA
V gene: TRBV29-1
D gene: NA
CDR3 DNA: TGCAGCGTCCTACGGCTAGGACAGTCCCGCGAGCAGTACTTC
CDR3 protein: CSVLRLGQSREQYF

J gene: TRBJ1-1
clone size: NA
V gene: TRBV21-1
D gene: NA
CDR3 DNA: TGTGCCAGCAGCAAAGGCGGGGTGAACACTGAAGCTTTCTTT
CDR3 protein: CASSKGGVNTEAFF

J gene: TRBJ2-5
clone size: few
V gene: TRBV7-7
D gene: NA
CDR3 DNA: TGTGCTAGCAGCTTGGCTAGTAAAGAGACCCAGTACTTC
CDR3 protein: CASSLASKETQYF

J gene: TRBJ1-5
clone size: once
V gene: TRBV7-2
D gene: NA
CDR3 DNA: TGTGCCAGCAGCTTAGAGACAAATAGCAATCAGCCCCAGCATTTT
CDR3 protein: CASSLETNSNQPQHF

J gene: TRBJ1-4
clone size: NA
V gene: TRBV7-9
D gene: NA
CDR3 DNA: TGTGCCAGCAGCCCTGGCTGGGGCGAAAAACTGTTTTTT
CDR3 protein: CASSPGWGEKLFF

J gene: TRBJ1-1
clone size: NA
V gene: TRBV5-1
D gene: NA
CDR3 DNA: TGCGCCAGCAGCTTGATGGGGGCTGGGAACACTGAAGCTTTTTTT
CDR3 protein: CASSLMGAGNTEAFF

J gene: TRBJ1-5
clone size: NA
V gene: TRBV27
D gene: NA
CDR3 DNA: TGTGCCAGCAGTAGCACGAGGGGGGAGGGGGGCAATCAGCCCCAGCATTTT
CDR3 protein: CASSSTRGEGGNQPQHF

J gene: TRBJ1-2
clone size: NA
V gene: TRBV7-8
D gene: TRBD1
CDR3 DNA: TGTGCCAGCAGCTCTAGGGGGCTCGGGATGGGCTACACCTTC
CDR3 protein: CASSSRGLGMGYTF

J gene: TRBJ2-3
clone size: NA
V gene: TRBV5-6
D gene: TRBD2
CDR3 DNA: TGTGCCAGCAGCTTGGCCGGGACTAGTGTTAAGACGCAGTATTTT
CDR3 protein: CASSLAGTSVKTQYF

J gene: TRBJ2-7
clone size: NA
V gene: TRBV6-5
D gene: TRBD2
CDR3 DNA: TGTGCCAGCGCGGGACTAGCGGGCGACTACGAGCAGTACTTC
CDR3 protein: CASAGLAGDYEQYF

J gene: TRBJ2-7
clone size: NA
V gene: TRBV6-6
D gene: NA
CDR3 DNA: TGTGCCAGCAGCCTCACTCAGGGATACGAGCAGTACTTC
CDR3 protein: CASSLTQGYEQYF

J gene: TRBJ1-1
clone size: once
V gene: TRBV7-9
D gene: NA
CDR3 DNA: TGTGCCAGCAGCTCCCGCGTGAACACTGAAGCTTTCTTT
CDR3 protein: CASSSRVNTEAFF

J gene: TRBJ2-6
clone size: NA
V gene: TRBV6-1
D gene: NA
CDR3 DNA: TGTGCCAGCATCGGAGGCATCGCGGGGGCCAACGTCCTGACTTTC
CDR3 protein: CASIGGIAGANVLTF

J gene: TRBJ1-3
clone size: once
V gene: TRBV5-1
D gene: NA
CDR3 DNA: TGCGCCAGCAGCCCCACAGTGACAGGAAACACCATATATTTT
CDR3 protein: CASSPTVTGNTIYF

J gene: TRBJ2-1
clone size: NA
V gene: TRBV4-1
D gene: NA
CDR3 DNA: TGCGCCAGCAGCCAAGAGTCCCTAGGGATAGGGGGTAATGAGCAGTTCTTC
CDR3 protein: CASSQESLGIGGNEQFF

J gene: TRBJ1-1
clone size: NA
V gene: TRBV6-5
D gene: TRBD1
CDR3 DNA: TGTGCCAGCAGTGTGGACAGGGGGCGCGTAGAAGCTTTCTTT
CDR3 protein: CASSVDRGRVEAFF

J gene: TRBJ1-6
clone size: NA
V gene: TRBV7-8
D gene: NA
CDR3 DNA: TGTGCCAGCAGCCCCCGGTTGGATTCACCCCTCCACTTT
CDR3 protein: CASSPRLDSPLHF

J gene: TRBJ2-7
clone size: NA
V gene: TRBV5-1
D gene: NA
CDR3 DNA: TGCGCCAGCAGCTTAACTTGGGGGCCAGATGAGCAGTACTTC
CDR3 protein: CASSLTWGPDEQYF

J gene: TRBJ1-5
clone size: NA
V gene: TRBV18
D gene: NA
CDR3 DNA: TGTGCCAGCTCACCAGGCGGAGGGGGCAATCAGCCCCAGCATTTT
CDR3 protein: CASSPGGGGNQPQHF

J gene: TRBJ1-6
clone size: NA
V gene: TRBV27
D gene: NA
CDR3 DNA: TGTGCCAGCAGTACTTGGGGGGATTCACCCCTCCACTTT
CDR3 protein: CASSTWGDSPLHF

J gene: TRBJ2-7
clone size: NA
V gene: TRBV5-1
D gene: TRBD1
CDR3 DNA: TGCGCCAGCAGCTTTGGGACAGGCTCCTACGAGCAGTACTTC
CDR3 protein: CASSFGTGSYEQYF

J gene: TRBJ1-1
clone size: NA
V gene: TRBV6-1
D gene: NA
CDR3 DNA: TGTGCCTGCCGGCGGGAGGGTAGCACTGAAGCTTTCTTT
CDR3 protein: CACRREGSTEAFF

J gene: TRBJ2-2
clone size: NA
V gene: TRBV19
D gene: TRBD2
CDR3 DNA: TGTGCCAGTAGTATACCCCGGCGGCGGGAGGGCCCTACCGGGGAGCTGTTTTTT
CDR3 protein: CASSIPRRREGPTGELFF

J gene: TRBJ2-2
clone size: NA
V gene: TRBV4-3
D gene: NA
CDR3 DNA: TGCGCCAGCAGCCAAGGAGGTGGCCCGAACACCGGGGAGCTGTTTTTT
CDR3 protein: CASSQGGGPNTGELFF

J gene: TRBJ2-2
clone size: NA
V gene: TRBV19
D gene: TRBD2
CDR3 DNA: TGTGCCAGTAGTATGCGCGGGGGGAACACCGGGGAGCTGTTTTTT
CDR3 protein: CASSMRGGNTGELFF

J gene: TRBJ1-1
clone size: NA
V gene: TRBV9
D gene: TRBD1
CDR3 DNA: TGTGCCAGCAGCGCCGGGACAGGTCTAATCATGAACACTGAAGCTTTCTTT
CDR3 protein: CASSAGTGLIMNTEAFF

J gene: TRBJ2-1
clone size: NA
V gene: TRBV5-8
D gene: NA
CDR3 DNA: TGTGCCAGCAGCTTAGGCCTAGCGACCTACAATGAGCAGTTCTTC
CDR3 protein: CASSLGLATYNEQFF